This T cell receptor (beta chain) was found in a study of a mutant IDH1 vaccine in newly diagnosed glioma. Time point reported: baseline, week 1 (first vaccination visit). As for treatment: pre-vaccination baseline after standard-of-care therapy. Looked up from germline, CDR1 is LGHNA and CDR2 is YSLEER. Trimming removed 0 bases at V and 11 bases at J, with 17 bases between. The CDR3 extends over 15 amino acids. The data were produced by immunoSEQ multiplex PCR, yet TCRdb's version contains in-frame clones alone and is incomplete. Of some 68,000 clones in the sample, about four fifths were seen once. This TCR came from a man aged 45 to 65 with glioma. The specimen was PBMCs, collected from a glioma patient treated with radiotherapy, temozolomide or both. V usage is TRBV4-3 and J usage is TRBJ1-5; D is possibly TRBD1 (5 bases). As DNA, the CDR3 is TGCGCCAGCAGCCAAGATACTGCAGTGGGACGAGCCCAGCATTTT. Translated: CASSQDTAVGRAQHF.